The clone carrying this T cell receptor (beta chain) was recorded many times. Its specificity is not known. The data were taken from a study of T cells in Graves' hyperthyroidism and ophthalmopathy. Whole-study results and caveats: Blood also held most thyroid clonotypes expanded beyond 0.001. In validation, the model predicted ophthalmopathy. These predictions came a median roughly 7.1 months before onset.

The source material, RNA transcripts, was used to amplify TCR beta CDR3 regions. TCR CDR3 underwent first-round RT-PCR with the HTBI primer set. TCRdb itself ran the multiplex PCR reads through MiXCR, one entry per CDR3 protein. The sample consists of a few hundred thousand distinct CDR3 sequences, 15% to 20% of them appearing once. Trimming cost V 2 bases and J 4 bases, with 8 bases left between them. This CDR3 has 13 residues. Sequencing used blood. The V call is TRBV12-3 or TRBV12-4, the J call TRBJ1-2; no firm D call. The receptor was derived from a man aged 40-50 years with Graves' hyperthyroidism. The CDR3: CASSLFRTYGYTF. The CDR3 DNA follows: TGTGCCAGCAGTTTATTCCGGACCTATGGCTACACCTTC.